This TCR beta chain came from a study of sequential checkpoint blockade in melanoma. Study-wide results and caveats: About 30 times likelier clinical benefit followed increased tumor T-cell fraction and clonality.

Stated treatment: randomized to nivolumab then ipilimumab (arm A) or the reverse (arm B). This CDR3 comprises 16 residues. CDR1 and CDR2 (germline): WNHNN, SYGVQD (reference sequence). V dropped 9 bases and J dropped 3; count of bases not matched to a gene: 13. Profiled with immunoSEQ multiplex PCR; TCRdb holds only in-frame clones, not every one. Seen here are more than 2,000 clones, roughly 28% observed once, and the top ten hold about 11%. Concerning this clone itself: Its specificity is unknown.

The rearrangement joins TRBV10-1 to TRBJ2-7, with 11 bases that match TRBD2. This receptor was identified in a human donor with melanoma. This sample comprised tumor tissue (inferred from file names), obtained from a patient given nivolumab and ipilimumab in sequence. CDR3 DNA: TGCGCCAGGACCATTAGCGGGGGGGGCCAACACTACGAGCAGTACTTC. It specifies CARTISGGGQHYEQYF.